The clone carrying this TCR beta chain was counted between two and nine times. The data derive from a study of human T cells and chemical hapten exposure. At the level of the study: An area of 2 cm by roughly 2.2 cm on upper inner arm skin received 2% DPC for sensitization.

V was pared by 5 bases and J by 6 bases, with 14 bases between. Germline lookup yields CDR1 SEHNR and CDR2 FQNEAQ (reference sequence). CDR3 size: 14 residues. Unique molecular identifiers were attached to individual cDNA molecules within the library. TCRdb processed the RACE reads anew with MiXCR; each CDR3 protein has one entry. The data contain roughly 100,000 distinct CDR3 sequences, nearly 10% of them singletons. The time point: pre-sensitization, week 0. Treatment given: therapeutic diphenylcyclopropenone sensitization with weekly scalp DPC. At every patch-test visit, blood was drawn before the patch test was applied. Non-pregnant alopecia patients aged 18 to 70, suitable for DPC therapy.

The origin of this receptor is a woman in her forties with alopecia areata. Some clones in this sample may be carry-over from other donors' samples. The V and J genes are TRBV7-9 and TRBJ2-1; D is perhaps TRBD1 (6 bases). The sample here was whole blood, taken in connection with sensitization to the hapten diphenylcyclopropenone (DPC). The CDR3, as DNA: TGTGCCAGCAGCGCACAGGGTTATCTCAATGAGCAGTTCTTC. Its translation is CASSAQGYLNEQFF.